This T cell receptor (beta chain) was obtained from a study of cytomegalovirus exposure and HLA in healthy donors. Looked up from germline, CDR1 is LGHNA and CDR2 is YNFKEQ. This CDR3 is 16 amino acids long. Trimming removed 3 bases from V and 5 bases from J; junction bases left unmatched: 7. A multiplex PCR was run with 60 Vbeta primers and 13 Jbeta primers. Sequenced by immunoSEQ multiplex PCR; TCRdb stores in-frame clones only, minus some. The sample lists about 140,000 clones, approximately 67% occurring once. The sequence was obtained from a woman in her fifties or sixties in good health and CMV-seronegative. Sequenced material: PBMCs. This chain connects TRBV4-2 to TRBJ2-5; 12 bases map to TRBD2. The CDR3: CASSQRLAGDGETQYF. The CDR3 DNA follows: TGTGCCAGCAGCCAGAGACTAGCGGGAGACGGGGAGACCCAGTACTTC.